This T cell receptor (beta chain) is drawn from a study of blood T cell repertoires in COVID-19. Per the germline V gene, CDR1 is MNHEY and CDR2 is SVGAGI. V shed 8 bases and J 0 bases; nucleotides not matched to a gene: 6. This CDR3 spans 14 amino acids. Source study methods: Nucleated cell counts were estimated from reference gene primer amplification. Generated by immunoSEQ multiplex PCR, the TCRdb table keeps only in-frame clones and is missing some. V and J calls and clone size are copied from that table; D and trimming were computed from the DNA. The sample lists just over 150,000 clones, around 85% seen once, with roughly 3% in the top ten.

This TCR was recovered from a human donor with acute or convalescent COVID-19. The donor label of this sample is uncertain. The chain is built from TRBV6-5 and TRBJ2-7; TRBD1 aligns across 8 bases. The sequenced sample consisted of peripheral blood. The CDR3 loop reads CASGPDRASYEQYF. CDR3 sequence (DNA): TGTGCCAGCGGCCCGGACAGGGCCTCCTACGAGCAGTACTTC.